A single sample gave rise to the 31 T cell receptor beta chains below, sequenced in a study of cytomegalovirus exposure and HLA in healthy donors. This table comes from immunoSEQ multiplex PCR, and its TCRdb copy is limited to in-frame clones, with some not included. The data contain 130,000 to 150,000 clones, roughly 81% of them singletons. The source material was PBMCs. The receptors originated from a woman aged 25-40 years in good health and CMV-seronegative.

The V gene is TRBV29-1, the J gene TRBJ1-1, with D possibly being TRBD1 (6 bases). Germline V gene lookup returns CDR1 SQVTM and CDR2 ANQGSEA. The CDR3 totals 12 residues. The V gene lost 7 bases and the J gene lost 11 bases, with 20 bases spanning the gap. CDR3 nucleotides: TGCAGCGCCCTGGGGGGGCGCAGAGATGCTTTCTTT. It codes for CSALGGRRDAFF.

The V gene is TRBV2, the J gene TRBJ2-1, with D unclear. Germline-derived CDR1 and CDR2 are SNHLY and FYNNEI. V lost 5 bases and J lost 4, with 3 bases in between. The CDR3 loop spans 11 amino acids. CDR3 residues: CASSPYNEQFF. CDR3 DNA sequence: TGTGCCAGCAGTCCTTACAATGAGCAGTTCTTC. The entire variable domain, with the rest obtained from reference TRBV2 and TRBJ2-1, is as follows: EPEVTQTPSHQVTQMGQEVILRCVPISNHLYFYWYRQILGQKVEFLVSFYNNEISEKSEIFDDQFSVERPDGSNFTLKIRSTKLEDSAMYFCASSPYNEQFFGPGTRLTVL.

This clone came up once. This chain links TRBV28 with TRBJ1-2, with TRBD1 matching over 8 bases. Trimming cost V 6 bases and J 4 bases; bases outside gene matches: 7. This CDR3 region has 14 residues. Germline CDR1 MDHEN, CDR2 SYDVKM. The CDR3 DNA sequence: TGTGCCAGCAGACCGGACAGGGACTTCTATGGCTACACCTTC. Translated: CASRPDRDFYGYTF.

Only a few counts were recorded for this clone. This chain connects TRBV7-9 to TRBJ2-7, with TRBD1 identical over 8 bases. Germline CDR1 reads SEHNR; CDR2 reads FQNEAQ (reference sequence). There are 13 residues in the CDR3. The V and J ends lost 5 bases and 9 bases, in that order; junction bases with no gene match: 9. The CDR3 region is CASSDGQGKGQYF. The CDR3 region has the DNA TGTGCCAGCAGCGACGGACAGGGAAAGGGGCAGTACTTC.

This clone was detected a few times. The rearrangement links TRBV5-4 to TRBJ2-6; TRBD2 aligns across 7 bases. V shed 4 bases and J 4 bases; nucleotides not matched to a gene: 11. The CDR3 is made up of 17 amino acids. Germline-derived CDR1 and CDR2 are SGHNT and YYREEE (reference sequence). CDR3 bases: TGTGCCAGCAGCCCGGCGTCTGGGGGGGACGGGGCCAACGTCCTGACTTTC. This gives the protein CASSPASGGDGANVLTF. The variable domain in full, with the rest retrieved from reference TRBV5-4 and TRBJ2-6, is ETGVTQSPTHLIKTRGQQVTLRCSSQSGHNTVSWYQQALGQGPQFIFQYYREEENGRGNFPPRFSGLQFPNYSSELNVNALELDDSALYLCASSPASGGDGANVLTFGAGSRLTVL.

This clone turned up a few times. V gene TRBV6-1 combines with J gene TRBJ2-7, with 8 bases aligning to TRBD2. The CDR3 has 12 amino acids. Germline CDR1 MNHNS, CDR2 SASEGT. J lost 3 bases, V lost 10 bases, and 5 bases had no gene match. In DNA form, the CDR3 reads TGTGCCACGGGGGGGCCTTTCTACGAGCAGTACTTC. Protein: CATGGPFYEQYF.

The chain uses TRBV5-1 and TRBJ1-4; no definite D call. Germline CDR1 and CDR2: SGHRS and YFSETQ. V dropped 4 bases and J dropped 6 bases, with 16 bases sitting between them. The CDR3 runs to 15 residues. The CDR3 reads CASSIGRGRDEKLFF. The CDR3 coding sequence is TGCGCCAGCAGCATAGGACGGGGAAGGGATGAAAAACTGTTTTTT. Using reference TRBV5-1 and TRBJ1-4 for the parts outside the CDR3, the full variable domain is KAGVTQTPRYLIKTRGQQVTLSCSPISGHRSVSWYQQTPGQGLQFLFEYFSETQRNKGNFPGRFSGRQFSNSRSEMNVSTLELGDSALYLCASSIGRGRDEKLFFGSGTQLSVL.

Concerning this clone itself: An end of the junction does not agree with germline; a read error may underlie this. V is TRBV5-1 and J is TRBJ1-1, with TRBD1 as a possible D gene (6 bases). This CDR3 comprises 14 residues. The V gene's germline CDR1 is SGHRS and CDR2 YFSETQ. The CDR3 loop reads CASSPETGNAEAFF. Written as DNA, the CDR3 is TGCGCCAGCAGCCCAGAAACAGGGAACGCTGAAGCTTTCTTT.

This chain joins TRBV27 and TRBJ2-7; 10 bases match TRBD2. The CDR3 totals 13 residues. V trimming: 7 bases; J trimming: 4 bases; junction bases outside the gene matches: 4. The V gene's germline CDR1 is MNHEY and CDR2 SMNVEV (reference sequence). The chain's CDR3 is CASTSLAGYEQYF. CDR3 in DNA: TGTGCCAGCACTTCACTAGCGGGATACGAGCAGTACTTC.

The chain has TRBV7-2 and TRBJ2-7; the match to TRBD2 covers 8 bases. V lost 5 bases, J lost 6 bases, and 9 bases stayed unmatched. In germline, CDR1 is SGHTA, CDR2 FQGNSA. This CDR3 is 14 amino acids long. Written as DNA, the CDR3 is TGTGCCAGCAGCATGGGACTAGTGGTAGGCGAGCAGTACTTC. Translated: CASSMGLVVGEQYF.

This clone has ten or more counts. The chain joins TRBV2 to TRBJ1-2; D remains unclear. CDR1 is SNHLY, CDR2 FYNNEI, per germline. The V gene lost 3 bases and the J gene lost 8 bases, with 10 bases spanning the gap. The CDR3 consists of 12 residues. In DNA, the CDR3 is TGTGCCAGCAGTGAGTTCTTTGCGGGCTACACCTTC. This encodes CASSEFFAGYTF.

This clone was counted only a few times. The V and J genes are TRBV28 and TRBJ1-1, with D hard to call. In germline, CDR1 is MDHEN, CDR2 SYDVKM. Deletions cut 5 bases from V and 3 bases from J, with 7 bases between. This CDR3 contains 12 residues. As DNA, the CDR3 is TGTGCCAGCAGTACTAGAGACACTGAAGCTTTCTTT. It is translated as CASSTRDTEAFF.

This chain links TRBV4-2 with TRBJ1-1, with 7 bases lining up with TRBD1. The CDR3 sequence is 16 residues long. V shed 5 bases, J shed 2 bases, and the junction held 11 bases outside the gene matches. CDR1 and CDR2 from the germline V gene are LGHNA and YNFKEQ. The chain's CDR3 is CASSDDRDSDNTEAFF. DNA of the CDR3: TGTGCCAGCAGCGACGACCGGGACAGCGATAACACTGAAGCTTTCTTT.

The chain combines TRBV7-8 with TRBJ2-4; TRBD1 agrees at 8 bases. The V gene's germline CDR1 is SGHVS and CDR2 FQNEAQ. The J segment lost 1 base and the V segment lost 2 bases, leaving 7 bases of the junction unmatched. The length of the CDR3 is 17 residues. CDR3 sequence: CASSLQGAIAAKNIQYF. CDR3 nucleotide sequence: TGTGCCAGCAGCTTACAGGGGGCAATTGCGGCCAAAAACATTCAGTACTTC.

This clone showed up just once. This chain connects TRBV5-1 to TRBJ2-2; 7 nucleotides agree with TRBD1. The V gene end was trimmed by 4 bases and the J gene end by 5 bases; junction bases not matched to a gene: 8. The CDR3 has 15 residues. CDR1 and CDR2 (germline): SGHRS, YFSETQ. In DNA form, the CDR3 reads TGCGCCAGCAGCCTGCCCACAGGGGATACCGGGGAGCTGTTTTTT. This translates into CASSLPTGDTGELFF.

The CDR3: CASPFDGTIDSKSSYNEQFF. In DNA, the CDR3 is TGTGCCAGCCCCTTTGACGGGACTATCGATAGCAAGAGCTCCTACAATGAGCAGTTCTTC. The chain employs TRBV27 and TRBJ2-1, with 7 bases identical to TRBD2. J was trimmed by 0 bases and V by 8 bases; bases with no gene match: 22. This CDR3 region has 20 residues. CDR1 and CDR2 (germline): MNHEY, SMNVEV (reference sequence).

The rearrangement uses TRBV19 and TRBJ2-5; 8 positions agree with TRBD1. Germline V gene sequence: CDR1 LNHDA, CDR2 SQIVND (reference sequence). Trimming removed 0 bases from V and 7 bases from J; junction bases left unmatched: 1. The CDR3 is 13 residues long. The CDR3 region is CASSIDGQGTQYF. CDR3 DNA sequence: TGTGCCAGTAGTATAGACGGACAGGGGACCCAGTACTTC.

The chain employs TRBV28 and TRBJ2-2; D is possibly TRBD2 (5 bases). V gave up 3 bases and J gave up 9 bases, with 20 bases separating them. The CDR3 is made up of 16 amino acids. The V gene's germline CDR1 is MDHEN and CDR2 SYDVKM. The CDR3, as DNA: TGTGCCAGCAGTTTGTCGTCGGGGTCTGGTGTCCGGGAGCTGTTTTTT. Its translation is CASSLSSGSGVRELFF.

The chain recombines TRBV18 with TRBJ1-4; D is unclear. This CDR3 contains 16 residues. Germline V gives CDR1 KGHSH, CDR2 LQKENI. The V end lost 2 bases, the J end lost 8 bases, and 18 bases lay between the germline ends. CDR3 loop: CASSPGLGGLAEKLFF. The CDR3 DNA is TGTGCCAGCTCACCAGGCTTAGGAGGGCTGGCGGAAAAACTGTTTTTT.

J is TRBJ2-7 and V is TRBV18; tentatively, D is TRBD2 (5 bases). The CDR3 is 14 amino acids. Trimming left V 2 bases short and J 6 bases short, with 14 bases between. Germline V gene sequence: CDR1 KGHSH, CDR2 LQKENI. The CDR3 DNA is TGTGCCAGCTCACCATTAGCCGGGATTGGCGAGCAGTACTTC. Translated: CASSPLAGIGEQYF.

This clone has a single count. The chain has TRBV7-8 and TRBJ1-1; D might be TRBD1 (6 bases). The CDR3 is 14 residues long. CDR1 is SGHVS, CDR2 FQNEAQ, per germline. V shed 3 bases and J shed 4 bases, with 12 bases lying between them. In DNA, the CDR3 is TGTGCCAGCAGCTTGCGGCAGGGGATCACTGAAGCTTTCTTT. Its translation is CASSLRQGITEAFF.

This clone appeared a single time. The V and J genes are TRBV7-6 and TRBJ1-6; D not certain. This CDR3 is built from 17 residues. Trimming took off 1 base at V and 1 base at J, with 11 bases between the two ends. Per germline, CDR1 SGHVS and CDR2 FNYEAQ. Here the CDR3 reads CASSLGGGRSYNSPLHF. The CDR3 nucleotides read TGTGCCAGCAGCTTAGGCGGAGGGAGGTCCTATAATTCACCCCTCCACTTT.

CDR3 amino acids: CASSYSTGGGETQYF. Written as DNA, the CDR3 is TGTGCCAGCAGTTACTCGACAGGGGGAGGAGAGACCCAGTACTTC. The chain links TRBV6-6 to TRBJ2-5; 9 bases are shared with TRBD1. The J segment lost 4 bases and the V segment lost 0 bases, leaving 3 bases of the junction unmatched. The CDR3 covers 15 residues. The V gene's germline CDR1 is MNHNY and CDR2 SVGAGI (reference sequence).

The chain employs TRBV15 and TRBJ1-5; TRBD1 might be the D (5 bases). Trimming cost V 0 bases and J 9 bases, with 27 bases left between them. The CDR3 length is 19 residues. CDR1 is LNHNV and CDR2 is YYDKDF in the germline V gene (reference sequence). CDR3 in DNA: TGTGCCACCAGCAGAGATAAGTCGGTTGGGGGAGGTTCGGTTTGGCCCCAGCATTTT. Encoded protein: CATSRDKSVGGGSVWPQHF.

The CDR3 protein is CASSGNRGREETQYF. CDR3 DNA: TGTGCCAGCAGTGGGAACAGGGGGCGGGAAGAGACCCAGTACTTC. V usage is TRBV2 and J usage is TRBJ2-5; 9 bases map to TRBD1. CDR3 length equals 15 residues. V was clipped by 4 bases and J by 3 bases; unmatched bases: 6. Germline CDR1 is SNHLY and CDR2 is FYNNEI.

About this clone itself: A junction end diverges from the germline sequence, so it may reflect a read error. This chain links TRBV30 with TRBJ1-5; D call uncertain. The CDR3 consists of 13 residues. From germline, CDR1 is GTSNPN and CDR2 SVGIG (reference sequence). The CDR3 is CAWDPGNNQLQHF. The CDR3, as DNA: TGTGCCTGGGATCCGGGAAATAATCAGCTCCAGCATTTT.

V gene TRBV9 combines with J gene TRBJ1-5; D ambiguous. V was cut by 3 bases and J by 11 bases, with 12 bases left in between. In germline, CDR1 is SGDLS, CDR2 YYNGEE. CDR3 length: 12 residues. CDR3 nucleotides: TGTGCCAGCAGCGGCGAGGACTGGGCCCAGCATTTT. It is translated as CASSGEDWAQHF.

V is TRBV9 and J is TRBJ2-3; 12 bases map to TRBD2. The CDR3 is 18 amino acids. V trimming: 0 bases; J trimming: 0 bases; junction bases outside the gene matches: 5. The germline CDR1 and CDR2 sequences are SGDLS and YYNGEE. CDR3 sequence (DNA): TGTGCCAGCAGCGTAGAACTAGCGGGGGGAATAAGCACAGATACGCAGTATTTT. It specifies CASSVELAGGISTDTQYF.

CDR3 DNA: TGTGCCAGTAGTAAGGGACAGAAAAGCGCCGGGGAGCTGTTTTTT. It specifies CASSKGQKSAGELFF. The chain is built from TRBV19 and TRBJ2-2; TRBD1 matches at 7 bases. The CDR3 has 15 amino acids. With V trimmed by 4 bases and J by 6 bases, 8 bases remained unmatched. Per germline, CDR1 LNHDA and CDR2 SQIVND (reference sequence). The full variable domain, its missing parts supplied by reference TRBV19 and TRBJ2-2, is DGGITQSPKYLFRKEGQNVTLSCEQNLNHDAMYWYRQDPGQGLRLIYYSQIVNDFQKGDIAEGYSVSREKKESFPLTVTSAQKNPTAFYLCASSKGQKSAGELFFGEGSRLTVL.

This sequence joins TRBV5-1 and TRBJ2-7, with TRBD1 matching over 9 bases. Germline V CDR1 and CDR2: SGHRS, YFSETQ. The CDR3 covers 15 residues. Germline trimming cut 4 bases from V and 1 base from J; bases unmatched to any gene: 6. Here the CDR3 DNA reads TGCGCCAGCAGCGACCGGGACAGGGCGTCCTACGAGCAGTACTTC. Translating it yields CASSDRDRASYEQYF.

V and J are TRBV5-1 and TRBJ1-2, with 7 bases identical to TRBD1. The germline CDR1 and CDR2 sequences are SGHRS and YFSETQ. The CDR3 loop spans 13 amino acids. V was clipped by 3 bases and J by 2 bases; unmatched bases: 1. DNA for the CDR3: TGCGCCAGCAGCTCGGGACAGAACTATGGCTACACCTTC. It specifies CASSSGQNYGYTF.